The entry below describes one TCR beta chain. Its cognate antigen has yet to be identified. It has no much larger one-base neighbor in the sample; base qualities were not kept. The data originate from a study of shared clonotypes between healthy human individuals (dated by TCRdb to 2018 to 2021). Broadly, across the study: Three men and a couple of women, aged 18 to 49 years, made up the cohort. Per donor, three plates each were used for CD4 naive and CD4 memory, two for CD8 naive, and one for CD8 memory. Blood TCR repertoires of 5 or 6 healthy adults were deeply sequenced to estimate repertoire size and the extent of clonotype sharing between individuals. Libraries were prepared and TCR repertoires were sequenced by different laboratories using diverse techniques, in order to increase sequencing depth and limit assay-specific biases. Between about 0.85 and 9.5 billion PBMCs per donor were obtained by leukapheresis.

Using the deep immunoSEQ assay, TCR CDR3 regions were amplified from genomic DNA by multiplex PCR. Extracted genomic DNA from each cell subset was distributed evenly across all wells of several immunoSEQ 96-well plates, and each plate was treated as a replicate. For sorted subsets, approximately 200 ng of genomic DNA, equivalent to 30,000 or so T cell genomes, went into each replicate PCR. The purified libraries were quantified using a Qubit 3.0 fluorometer, sized with a Bioanalyzer 2100, and then quantified again using the KAPA Library Quantification kit. A separate single-read 150-cycle Illumina NextSeq 550 flow cell was used to sequence each immunoSEQ 96-well plate. In the source study's methods: Because only junctional sequences without quality scores were contained in the immunoSEQ output, filtering matching that applied to full-length reads could not be performed. To assign V/J genes and CDR3, sequences were annotated against IMGT germline references using PyIR, a Python wrapper for IgBLAST v1.9. Reads were removed for weak V/J assignments (E-value above 1e-6), missing CDR3, stop codons, out-of-frame junctions, or ambiguous translated residues. A V3J clonotype was defined by an identical inferred V gene, J gene, and CDR3 amino acid sequence. To compute the percentage overlap between repertoires, the number of shared unique clonotypes was divided by the size of the smaller repertoire. RTK rarefaction, the Chao1 estimator, and Recon v2.1 estimates of unobserved clonotypes were used to assess repertoire richness. Generation probabilities for all TCRbeta clonotypes obtained by the gDNA method from a handful of donors were computed using OLGA. The clones in this table, taken by TCRdb from immuneACCESS, are in-frame only. Not every clone is retained; where verified, under half of the shortfall comes from an unresolved V gene, and the cause of the rest is unknown. That table is the source of V, J and clone size, and D and trimming were worked out from the DNA. For this sample there are around 980,000 clones; around 78% appear just once. The ten most abundant clones make up 0.61% of the sample.

The research as a whole found: Because the study included only a small number of donors, the genetic and exposure-history diversity represented was limited. Across four donors, roughly 5.4% of naive CD4, roughly 3.4% of naive CD8, 2.3% of memory CD4, and approximately 0.4% of memory CD8 clonotypes were shared. Compared with non-shared clonotypes, the clonotypes found in all four sorted-subset donors had higher generation probabilities. Larger estimated clonotype richness was generally found for naive subsets than for memory subsets. Rarefaction of sorted-subset datasets indicated incomplete sequencing despite the large sequencing depth. Sampling was restricted to blood, and TCR repertoires in tissue are likely to differ from TCR repertoires in blood. Pairwise subsampling indicated that sequencing depth was expected to affect the degree of clonotype sharing among donors.

The donors were healthy, HIV-negative adults who had no recently reported acute infections or vaccinations. All donors were Caucasian adults living in Nashville, Tennessee, USA. Magnetic negative selection was used to enrich CD4+ T cells, after which naive cells were positively selected on CD45RA and the negative fraction became the memory subset. After blood collection by leukapheresis, PBMCs were isolated using Ficoll-Histopaque density gradient centrifugation and then cryopreserved in the vapor phase of liquid nitrogen. Analytical flow cytometry was used to check the purity and quantity of every magnetically sorted T cell population. Each sorted fraction had its genomic DNA isolated and then quantified by UV absorbance on a Nanodrop 2000c. V drops 5 bases and J drops 8 bases, leaving 12 bases in between. The CDR3 runs 12 residues from the cysteine to the phenylalanine. The only DNA kept is the CDR3, 36 bases in frame from the first base. Looking up the germline V gene (reference sequence) yields CDR1 SEHNR and CDR2 FQNEAQ.

The sequence derives from a young man in good health. Some clones in this sample may be carry-over from other donors' samples. The chain uses TRBV7-9 and TRBJ1-1; the D gene is not confidently resolved. Sequenced material: memory CD4+ T cells from PBMCs. What the cell subset or site label conveys for this sample: CD45RA-negative fraction. The CDR3 is CASSSGLGEAFF. The sequenced DNA: TGTGCCAGCAGCAGTGGCCTGGGAGAAGCTTTCTTT.